This T cell receptor (beta chain) was found in a study of Tregs in tolerant kidney transplant recipients. Study-level findings and limits: No direct test of biological reproducibility was done here. Validation in larger populations is needed because few patients were studied. Tregs expanded with activated donor B cells seemed most donor-specific.

Thawed PBMCs were FACS-sorted into unstimulated CD4+CD25+CD127- regulatory T cells, CD4+CD25- non-regulatory cells, CD4 and CD8 cells. Data came from immunoSEQ multiplex PCR; TCRdb stores just in-frame clones and leaves some out. The data show 120,000 or so clones, 85% to 95% seen once. Trimming stripped 4 bases from V and 6 bases from J, with 10 bases between. The CDR3 loop spans 13 amino acids. Germline CDR1 SGHRS, CDR2 YFSETQ. Comment on this clone: Antigen unknown.

The sequence was obtained from a human donor in good health. The chain employs TRBV5-1 and TRBJ2-2; tentative D call: TRBD1 (5 bases). The sequenced material came from CD4+ T cells from blood. The CDR3: CASSKLGPGELFF. CDR3 DNA: TGCGCCAGCAGCAAGTTGGGGCCCGGGGAGCTGTTTTTT.